This T cell receptor (beta chain) was recovered during a study of beta chain features in type 1 diabetes. About the research overall: The study found patients and healthy donors alike in age, gender and cell yields.

Germline V gene data show CDR1 as SGHNT and CDR2 as YYREEE (reference sequence). The CDR3 extends over 13 amino acids. V dropped 3 bases and J dropped 7; count of bases not matched to a gene: 4. Via CD45RO/CCR7/CD25/CD127/CD95/CD27, cells of the CD4+ naive, central memory, regulatory and stem cell-like memory subsets were sorted. All sorted populations exceeded 95% purity. This clone was observed many times. Expressed TCRB transcripts were sequenced because the isolated RNA had all been reverse transcribed beforehand. Only in-frame clones appear in the TCRdb table, and some are missing; sequencing was by immunoSEQ multiplex PCR. The table lists hundreds of thousands of clones, about 14% of them singletons.

Specimen: central memory CD4+ T cells from blood. The source of this sequence is a man aged 30-40 years in good health. V is TRBV5-4 and J is TRBJ1-5; 7 bases map to TRBD1. The CDR3 region has the DNA TGTGCCAGCAGCTCCGACAGGGCCCAGCCCCAGCATTTT. Residues: CASSSDRAQPQHF.